The 21 T cell receptor beta chains presented below share a single source sample, sequenced in a study of T-cell memory formation after mild COVID-19. Via MiXCR, TCRdb re-called the 5' RACE reads, giving one row per CDR3 protein. The sample holds about 310,000 distinct CDR3 sequences; around a sixth are singletons and the top ten take 22%. The sequencing input was PBMCs or a T cell subset sorted from them (not recorded which). These receptors were obtained from a man younger than 30 who had mild COVID-19 (a few samples of this study predate the infection). Cell type and time point are not known.

This clonotype was seen repeatedly, ten times or more. CDR3 nucleotide sequence: TGTGCCAGCAGCCTACAGGGGGCGGCCACTAATGAAAAACTGTTTTTT. The encoded protein is CASSLQGAATNEKLFF. The chain couples TRBV4-2 to TRBJ1-4, with 9 nucleotides matching TRBD1. Germline V lookup: CDR1 LGHNA, CDR2 YNFKEQ. This CDR3 region has 16 residues. The J segment lost 2 bases and the V segment lost 4 bases, leaving 5 bases of the junction unmatched.

The genes are TRBV4-3 and TRBJ2-7; the D is unclear. Per the germline V gene, CDR1 is LGHNA and CDR2 is YSLEER. The CDR3 consists of 13 residues. Trimming pared 0 bases from V and 5 bases from J, leaving 8 bases between. The CDR3 loop is CASSQDQRNEQYF. The CDR3 region has the DNA TGCGCCAGCAGCCAAGATCAGCGAAACGAGCAGTACTTC.

This clonotype has only a few counts. This chain connects TRBV20-1 to TRBJ2-3; D unresolved. Deletions cut 4 bases from V and 6 bases from J, with 11 bases between. This CDR3 comprises 12 residues. CDR1 DFQATT and CDR2 SNEGSKA come from the germline V gene (reference sequence). DNA of the CDR3: TGCAGTGCTACCTCTTTTTCGGATACGCAGTATTTT. Its protein is CSATSFSDTQYF.

The table lists this clonotype with many counts. This sequence joins TRBV5-1 and TRBJ1-1; D may be TRBD1 (6 bases). Germline loops: CDR1 SGHRS, CDR2 YFSETQ. The V gene lost 3 bases and the J gene lost 4 bases, with 10 bases spanning the gap. The CDR3 has 13 amino acids. CDR3 amino acids: CASSSGATTEAFF. CDR3 coding DNA: TGCGCCAGCAGCTCGGGGGCCACCACTGAAGCTTTCTTT.

This clonotype was seen repeatedly, ten times or more. One junction end disagrees with the germline gene, perhaps due to a read error. The chain has TRBV6-5 and TRBJ2-2; D is uncertain. Germline assignment: CDR1 MNHEY and CDR2 SVGAGI. There are 14 residues in the CDR3. CDR3: CASSTGGNTGELFF. In nucleotides, the CDR3 is TGCGCCAGCAGTACGGGCGGGAACACCGGGGAGCTGTTTTTT.

This clonotype was counted ten times or more. The rearrangement joins TRBV20-1 to TRBJ2-7, with D perhaps TRBD1 or TRBD2 (5 bases each). CDR3 size: 15 residues. The V end lost 5 bases, the J end lost 2 bases, and 19 bases lay between the germline ends. CDR1 is DFQATT, CDR2 SNEGSKA, per germline (reference sequence). The CDR3 DNA follows: TGCAGTGCTGCTAGAGCCGGGGCGCTCACCTACGAGCAGTACTTC. Translated, it gives CSAARAGALTYEQYF.

The rearrangement links TRBV15 to TRBJ2-5, with D perhaps TRBD1 or TRBD2 (5 bases each). The CDR3 has 12 residues. CDR1 and CDR2 (germline): LNHNV, YYDKDF (reference sequence). Trimming left V 3 bases short and J 10 bases short, with 12 bases between. The CDR3 is CATSSSGADQYF. The CDR3 coding sequence is TGTGCCACCAGCAGCTCCGGGGCAGACCAGTACTTC.

This clonotype showed up just a few times. V gene TRBV5-1 combines with J gene TRBJ2-1; the match to TRBD2 covers 8 bases. The CDR3 runs to 15 residues. V shed 2 bases, J shed 8 bases, and the junction held 9 bases outside the gene matches. Germline lookup yields CDR1 SGHRS and CDR2 YFSETQ. In nucleotides, the CDR3 is TGCGCCAGCAGCTTAGCCCCGGGGGGGTTCGATGAGCAGTTCTTC. Protein product: CASSLAPGGFDEQFF.

This clonotype was counted only a few times. The chain combines TRBV11-3 with TRBJ2-5, with D hard to call. Per the germline V gene, CDR1 is SGHNT and CDR2 is YENEEA. The CDR3 has 13 residues. V was cut by 3 bases and J by 2 bases, with 7 bases left in between. The CDR3 nucleotides are TGTGCCAGCAGCTTTAGCCAACAAGAGACCCAGTACTTC. Amino acid sequence: CASSFSQQETQYF.

In this sample, this clonotype turned up many times. J is TRBJ2-7 and V is TRBV5-1; D perhaps matches TRBD1 (5 bases). Trimming left V 5 bases short and J 2 bases short, with 14 bases between. From germline, CDR1 is SGHRS and CDR2 YFSETQ. The CDR3 has 14 amino acids. Written as DNA, the CDR3 is TGCGCCAGCAGACACCCGCCGACAGCCTACGAGCAGTACTTC. Residues: CASRHPPTAYEQYF.

This chain uses TRBV20-1 with TRBJ1-6, with D possibly being TRBD1 (5 bases). The CDR3 covers 15 residues. V was cut by 6 bases and J by 2 bases, with 14 bases left in between. Germline V CDR1 and CDR2: DFQATT, SNEGSKA (reference sequence). CDR3 amino acids: CSASAEGAYNSPLHF. CDR3 in DNA: TGCAGTGCCTCGGCCGAAGGGGCCTATAATTCACCCCTCCACTTT.

This clonotype has ten or more counts. The rearrangement joins TRBV6-6 to TRBJ1-1; D call uncertain. The CDR3 extends over 12 amino acids. Germline-derived CDR1 and CDR2 are MNHNY and SVGAGI (reference sequence). The ends were cut back, 10 bases at V and 4 bases at J, with 13 bases in the middle. The CDR3 DNA follows: TGTGCCACCACGTACGGCGGCACTGAAGCTTTCTTT. Residues: CATTYGGTEAFF.

This chain links TRBV20-1 with TRBJ1-5; 7 bases match TRBD1. V lost 1 base and J lost 5; bases outside the gene matches: 5. The CDR3 length is 14 residues. Germline V gives CDR1 DFQATT, CDR2 SNEGSKA (reference sequence). As DNA, the CDR3 is TGCAGTGCTAGAGGGGGGACAGTCCATCAGCCCCAGCATTTT. Its protein product is CSARGGTVHQPQHF.

This clonotype was recorded a few times. The CDR3 coding sequence is TGCAGTGCTAGTGCGGGACAGGGGACCTATGGCTACACCTTC. Protein sequence: CSASAGQGTYGYTF. This rearrangement joins TRBV20-1 to TRBJ1-2; 10 bases map to TRBD1. After removal of 3 bases from V and 4 bases from J, the junction contained 5 bases not matched to a gene. The CDR3 runs to 14 residues. In germline, CDR1 is DFQATT, CDR2 SNEGSKA (reference sequence).

This clonotype occurred many times. This chain uses TRBV6-6 with TRBJ2-1; D remains ambiguous. Germline CDR1 is MNHNY and CDR2 is SVGAGI (reference sequence). This CDR3 is 12 amino acids long. Trimming removed 0 bases from V and 9 bases from J, with 6 bases in between. DNA of the CDR3: TGTGCCAGCAGTTACTCGACGGGTGAGCAGTTCTTC. Amino acids: CASSYSTGEQFF.

This clonotype was found a few times. The chain recombines TRBV5-1 with TRBJ2-7, with 7 bases matching TRBD1. The ends lost 4 bases at V and 4 bases at J; junction bases unmatched: 11. The CDR3 spans 15 residues. Germline assignment: CDR1 SGHRS and CDR2 YFSETQ. CDR3: CASSPPGQTSYEQYF. DNA of the CDR3: TGCGCCAGCAGCCCCCCGGGACAGACTTCTTACGAGCAGTACTTC.

A few counts support this clonotype. The V gene is TRBV4-1, the J gene TRBJ1-3, with D uncertain. The CDR3 runs 15 residues. Trimming took 0 bases from V and 0 from J, leaving 6 bases between them. CDR1 and CDR2 (germline): MGHRA, YSYEKL. CDR3 in DNA: TGCGCCAGCAGCCAAGATTCCAACTCTGGAAACACCATATATTTT. Encoded protein: CASSQDSNSGNTIYF.

This clonotype came up a few times. This rearrangement joins TRBV5-6 to TRBJ2-7, with D hard to call. Germline assignment: CDR1 SGHDT and CDR2 YYEEEE. V was clipped by 1 base and J by 1 base, with 6 bases between them. CDR3 length equals 13 residues. The DNA of the CDR3 is TGTGCCAGCAGCTTGCAACCTTCCTACGAGCAGTACTTC. Amino acids: CASSLQPSYEQYF. The whole variable domain, filled in from reference TRBV5-6 and TRBJ2-7, reads DAGVTQSPTHLIKTRGQQVTLRCSPKSGHDTVSWYQQALGQGPQFIFQYYEEEERQRGNFPDRFSGHQFPNYSSELNVNALLLGDSALYLCASSLQPSYEQYFGPGTRLTVT.

There are many counts of this clonotype. The gene calls are TRBV4-1 and TRBJ2-7; 9 nucleotides match TRBD2. CDR1 is MGHRA, CDR2 YSYEKL, per germline. The trim removed 2 bases at V and 4 bases at J, leaving 9 bases unmatched. The CDR3 consists of 16 residues. CDR3: CASSQRATSGGYEQYF. The DNA for the CDR3 is TGCGCCAGCAGCCAACGCGCGACGAGCGGGGGGTACGAGCAGTACTTC.

The chain uses TRBV7-8 and TRBJ2-7; D gene uncertain. Germline values: CDR1 SGHVS, CDR2 FQNEAQ. V lost 5 bases, J lost 1 base, and 9 bases lay in between. The CDR3 spans 13 residues. CDR3 sequence reads: CASSRDLSYEQYF. The CDR3, as DNA: TGTGCCAGCAGCCGTGACTTGTCCTACGAGCAGTACTTC.

The chain carries TRBV7-9 and TRBJ1-1; 7 nucleotides align to TRBD1. V was pared by 5 bases and J by 1 base, with 7 bases of the junction left unmatched. The CDR3 contains 15 residues. Germline CDR1 is SEHNR and CDR2 is FQNEAQ (reference sequence). The CDR3 DNA sequence: TGTGCCAGCAGCCTGTGGACAGGAGGGAACACTGAAGCTTTCTTT. Protein sequence: CASSLWTGGNTEAFF.